The rows below give T cell receptor beta chains drawn from one sample of a study of blood T cell repertoires in COVID-19. Libraries were prepared by immunoSEQ multiplex PCR; TCRdb keeps only in-frame clonotypes and omits some of them. The table lists roughly 280,000 clones, more than 80% of them singletons. Sequenced input: PBMCs or T cells enriched from blood (not recorded which). The receptors stem from a woman aged 18-29 years who had recovered from COVID-19. Both conserved end residues are part of each CDR3. Fields, in order: clone size, J gene, V gene, D gene, CDR3 protein, CDR3 DNA. D genes are given only for firm matches. Clone size is given for some rows only: seen once, a few or many times, or a class if the clone is expanded.

-,TRBJ1-6,TRBV28,TRBD1,CASTPTGKSPLHF,TGTGCCAGCACCCCGACAGGGAAGTCACCCCTCCACTTT
-,TRBJ2-1,TRBV9,TRBD2,CASSGFLAGGLSEQFF,TGTGCCAGCAGCGGGTTCTTAGCGGGAGGGCTTAGTGAGCAGTTCTTC
-,TRBJ1-6,TRBV6-1,TRBD1,CASSDWTGYDNSPLHF,TGTGCCAGCAGTGACTGGACAGGGTACGATAATTCACCCCTCCACTTT
-,TRBJ1-5,TRBV2,-,CASSDGWDSVSGNQPQHF,TGTGCCAGCAGTGATGGATGGGATAGCGTGTCCGGCAATCAGCCCCAGCATTTT
-,TRBJ1-1,TRBV25-1,-,CASSEPGVANTEAFF,TGTGCCAGCAGTGAGCCCGGAGTCGCGAACACTGAAGCTTTCTTT
-,TRBJ2-7,TRBV6-5,TRBD1,CASSYGPLTGVYEQYF,TGTGCCAGCAGTTACGGGCCTCTTACAGGGGTCTACGAGCAGTACTTC
few,TRBJ1-2,TRBV27,TRBD1,CASSLGPPTGDGYTF,TGTGCCAGCAGTTTGGGTCCCCCGACAGGGGATGGCTACACCTTC
-,TRBJ2-3,TRBV5-1,TRBD1,CASRLTGVGDTQYF,TGCGCCAGCAGACTTACAGGGGTTGGAGATACGCAGTATTTT
-,TRBJ2-7,TRBV6-5,-,CASSYSGGSDSYEQYF,TGTGCCAGCAGTTACTCGGGGGGATCCGACTCCTACGAGCAGTACTTC
-,TRBJ1-1,TRBV18,TRBD1,CASSRDRTLGLNTEAFF,TGTGCCAGCTCACGGGACAGGACGCTGGGTCTGAACACTGAAGCTTTCTTT
-,TRBJ1-1,TRBV2,TRBD1,CASSESRGLNTEAFF,TGTGCCAGCAGTGAGAGTAGGGGGCTGAACACTGAAGCTTTCTTT
-,TRBJ2-1,TRBV30,TRBD2,CASRRRGGKRTSGEYNEQFF,TGTGCCTCCCGCCGACGGGGGGGAAAAAGGACTAGCGGGGAGTACAATGAGCAGTTCTTC
-,TRBJ1-1,TRBV5-1,TRBD1,CASSAWTGSTEAFF,TGCGCCAGCAGCGCTTGGACAGGATCCACTGAAGCTTTCTTT
-,TRBJ1-4,TRBV3-1/TRBV3-2,-,CASSPQGSREKLFF,TGTGCCAGCAGCCCACAGGGATCTCGAGAAAAACTGTTTTTT